The next 13 T cell receptor beta chains were all read from a single sample in a study of blood T cells in healthy people across ages. A J-beta primer mix and a sample-barcoded 5' primer were used in a second PCR of roughly 6 to 11 cycles. MiXCR was run by TCRdb on the 5' RACE reads, yielding one entry per CDR3 protein. The repertoire consists of 1.5 million to 2 million distinct CDR3 sequences, with about two fifths occurring once and the leading ten covering roughly 23%. The sample comprised blood. These receptors were collected from a human donor in good health.

The CDR3 DNA is TGTGCCAGCAGTTCGATTCGACAGGGTGGCACTGAAGCTTTCTTT. This sequence encodes CASSSIRQGGTEAFF. This rearrangement joins TRBV28 to TRBJ1-1; 7 nucleotides line up with TRBD1. The CDR3 is made up of 15 amino acids. V gave up 4 bases and J gave up 4 bases; unmatched junction bases: 9. Germline CDR1 MDHEN, CDR2 SYDVKM.

This chain connects TRBV29-1 to TRBJ1-1; 11 bases align to TRBD1. CDR1 SQVTM and CDR2 ANQGSEA come from the germline V gene. J was trimmed by 4 bases and V by 4 bases; bases with no gene match: 2. The CDR3 runs 13 residues. The CDR3 reads CSVAGTGGTEAFF. The CDR3 DNA reads as TGCAGCGTTGCCGGGACAGGGGGCACTGAAGCTTTCTTT. Filled out from reference TRBV29-1 and TRBJ1-1, the complete variable domain reads SAVISQKPSRDICQRGTSLTIQCQVDSQVTMMFWYRQQPGQSLTLIATANQGSEATYESGFVIDKFPISRPNLTFSTLTVSNMSPEDSSIYLCSVAGTGGTEAFFGQGTRLTVV.

The chain couples TRBV20-1 to TRBJ2-1, with D possibly TRBD2 on 6 matching bases. V was cut by 3 bases and J by 10 bases, with 10 bases left in between. CDR3 length: 11 amino acids. CDR1 and CDR2 (germline): DFQATT, SNEGSKA (reference sequence). The CDR3 spells CSARIGGEQFF. CDR3 nucleotide sequence: TGCAGTGCTAGGATTGGAGGGGAGCAGTTCTTC.

This clonotype was detected a few times. The chain employs TRBV7-2 and TRBJ2-7; 7 nucleotides match TRBD1. Germline values: CDR1 SGHTA, CDR2 FQGNSA. CDR3 length: 14 amino acids. V was pared by 4 bases and J by 3 bases, with 6 bases of the junction left unmatched. The CDR3 region has the DNA TGTGCCAGCAGCTCACAGGGGCACCTCTACGAGCAGTACTTC. Translation gives CASSSQGHLYEQYF.

In its sample, this clonotype was seen a few times. The chain combines TRBV12-3 or TRBV12-4 with TRBJ2-1; no definite D call. V lost 10 bases to trimming and J lost 4 bases, with 17 bases between them. This CDR3 is built from 14 residues. The CDR3 sequence is CATRRVVDYNEQFF. In DNA, the CDR3 is TGTGCCACCAGACGGGTGGTAGATTACAATGAGCAGTTCTTC.

This chain uses TRBV25-1 with TRBJ2-4, with D possibly being TRBD1 or TRBD2 (6 bases each). This CDR3 contains 12 residues. V was shortened by 7 bases and J by 9 bases, with 13 bases between the two germline ends. Germline CDR1 reads MGHDK; CDR2 reads SYGVNS. The CDR3 region has the DNA TGTGCCAGCAAGGAGGGGGGTGGCATTCAGTACTTC. It is translated as CASKEGGGIQYF.

The chain recombines TRBV28 with TRBJ1-1; tentatively, D is TRBD1 (6 bases). There are 14 residues in the CDR3. Trimming took 4 bases from V and 4 from J, leaving 13 bases between them. Germline V gene lookup returns CDR1 MDHEN and CDR2 SYDVKM. The CDR3 reads CASSYRAYGTEAFF. The CDR3 DNA sequence: TGTGCCAGCAGTTACAGGGCCTATGGCACTGAAGCTTTCTTT.

This clonotype showed up just a few times. This chain joins TRBV6-5 and TRBJ1-4; 7 bases align to TRBD1. This CDR3 spans 15 amino acids. Germline V lookup: CDR1 MNHEY, CDR2 SVGAGI. V gave up 1 base and J gave up 7 bases; unmatched junction bases: 6. CDR3 sequence (DNA): TGTGCCAGCAGTTACTTATGGGGGACAGCTGAAAAACTGTTTTTT. It yields the protein CASSYLWGTAEKLFF.

The V and J genes are TRBV4-3 and TRBJ1-2, with 7 positions matching TRBD1. The ends lost 4 bases at V and 8 bases at J; junction bases unmatched: 13. This CDR3 is built from 15 residues. Germline CDR1 is LGHNA and CDR2 is YSLEER. Here the CDR3 reads CASSLNRGQLGGYTF. In DNA form, the CDR3 reads TGCGCCAGCAGCCTGAACCGGGGACAGTTGGGAGGCTACACCTTC.

This clonotype has a handful of counts. The rearrangement links TRBV7-8 to TRBJ1-2; unclear D gene. Germline V CDR1 and CDR2: SGHVS, FQNEAQ. The CDR3 extends over 13 amino acids. V was cut by 3 bases and J by 0 bases, with 5 bases left in between. In nucleotides, the CDR3 is TGTGCCAGCAGCTTCAACCCTAACTATGGCTACACCTTC. This sequence encodes CASSFNPNYGYTF.

This clonotype came up many times. One junction end does not reproduce the germline sequence, and a read error may be involved. This chain links TRBV28 with TRBJ2-7; no definite D call. CDR1 MDHEN and CDR2 SYDVKM come from the germline V gene. The CDR3 contains 12 residues. In DNA form, the CDR3 reads TGCGCCAGCAGCTTAACCACGTACGAGCAGTACTTC. This sequence encodes CASSLTTYEQYF.

This clonotype was seen a few times. The chain joins TRBV29-1 to TRBJ2-1; the match to TRBD1 covers 7 bases. Trimming cost V 5 bases and J 1 base; bases outside gene matches: 5. CDR1 is SQVTM and CDR2 is ANQGSEA in the germline V gene. The length of the CDR3 is 14 residues. The DNA for the CDR3 is TGCAGCGTTACTAGACAGGGTTCCTACAATGAGCAGTTCTTC. Protein sequence: CSVTRQGSYNEQFF.

This clonotype was seen only once. V usage is TRBV28 and J usage is TRBJ1-2, with 8 bases matching TRBD1. Trimming removed 3 bases from V and 5 bases from J; junction bases left unmatched: 14. The CDR3 totals 17 residues. The germline V gene has CDR1 MDHEN and CDR2 SYDVKM. This CDR3 reads CASSFGGRGLSGYGYTF. CDR3 bases: TGTGCCAGCAGTTTTGGGGGCAGGGGGCTGTCTGGATATGGCTACACCTTC.